Listed here is a single TCR beta chain. Its antigen remains unidentified. These data are taken from a study of CD8+ T cells in alopecia areata. The study's findings and limits: Tofacitinib did not eliminate many expanded lesional clones from scalp or blood.

Sample treatment: oral pan-JAK inhibitor, 5-10 mg twice daily. The authors extracted RNA and reverse transcribed it into cDNA as the sequencing template. The assay was immunoSEQ multiplex PCR, and TCRdb's table has in-frame clones only and misses some. The table includes 130,000 to 150,000 clones, 82% detected once. The sample consisted of CD8+ T cells sorted from blood, taken at week 4, from a patient treated with tofacitinib. The sequence was obtained from a human donor with alopecia areata.

Here the CDR3 DNA reads TGTGCCAGCAGCTTAGATTTTGGCCTCTTAGAGGGGTCGTACGAGCAGTACTTC. Protein sequence: CASSLDFGLLEGSYEQYF. The J gene is TRBJ2-7, the V gene TRBV7-8; TRBD1 or TRBD2 may be the D gene (5 bases each). The CDR3 is made up of 18 amino acids. Germline V gene sequence: CDR1 SGHVS, CDR2 FQNEAQ. V lost 1 base to trimming and J lost 4 bases, with 23 bases between them.